The 11 T cell receptor beta chains below come from one sample, sequenced in a study of human T cells and chemical hapten exposure. In TCRdb, the RACE reads were re-called with MiXCR into one record per CDR3 protein. The repertoire holds some 84,000 distinct CDR3 sequences, with 8.5% to 9% as singletons. Specified time point: pre-sensitization, week 0. This sample's treatment: therapeutic diphenylcyclopropenone sensitization with weekly scalp DPC. The sample was whole blood, taken in connection with sensitization to the hapten diphenylcyclopropenone (DPC). These TCRs come from a man aged 35 to 55 with alopecia areata. Some clones in this sample may be carry-over from other donors' samples.

This clonotype has more than one count but fewer than ten. The chain couples TRBV1 to TRBJ2-1; the table's D gene call, TRBD2, was not cross checked with the DNA. TRBV1 is marked as a pseudogene. The CDR3 is made up of 18 amino acids. The CDR3 region has the DNA TGCACCAGCAGCCAAGCCTTTACCGGGACTTCTCGCTACAATGAGCAGTTCTTC. Protein product: CTSSQAFTGTSRYNEQFF.

This clonotype appeared a few times. The chain links TRBV7-2 to TRBJ2-5; D possibly corresponds to TRBD1 (5 bases). Between the trimmed V and J ends, which lost 4 bases and 4 bases, there was a span of 16 bases. The germline gives CDR1 SGHTA, CDR2 FQGNSA. This CDR3 region has 15 residues. The CDR3 region has the DNA TGTGCCAGCAGCTCAGGCATGTTGGGGCGAGAGACCCAGTACTTC. It codes for CASSSGMLGRETQYF.

This clonotype was recorded at least ten times. The V gene is TRBV5-1, the J gene TRBJ2-3; no clear D. V lost 4 bases and J lost 2, with 11 bases in between. The CDR3 has 14 amino acids. Germline lookup yields CDR1 SGHRS and CDR2 YFSETQ. For the CDR3, the DNA is TGCGCCAGCAGCCTCGCCAGGTCCACAGATACGCAGTATTTT. Translation: CASSLARSTDTQYF.

This clonotype was seen at least ten times. This chain joins TRBV11-1 and TRBJ2-7, with unresolved D. Between the trimmed V and J ends, which lost 2 bases and 0 bases, there was a span of 11 bases. The germline CDR1 and CDR2 sequences are SGHAT and FQDESV (reference sequence). This CDR3 is 15 amino acids long. Here the CDR3 reads CASSLTHLSSYEQYF. For the CDR3, the DNA is TGTGCCAGCAGCTTAACTCACCTTAGCTCCTACGAGCAGTACTTC.

This clonotype came up many times. This chain uses TRBV7-3 with TRBJ2-1; weak D call: TRBD1 (5 bases). This CDR3 has 15 residues. Trimming took 4 bases from V and 8 from J, leaving 18 bases between them. CDR1 SGHTA and CDR2 FQGTGA come from the germline V gene. The CDR3 bases are TGTGCCAGCAGCTCCCCCGGGCCCCAGGGCGATGAGCAGTTCTTC. Translating it yields CASSSPGPQGDEQFF.

On this clonotype itself: This is likely a read error, given that the CDR3 carries no conserved phenylalanine or tryptophan at its end. V gene TRBV10-3 combines with J gene TRBJ2-5; the match to TRBD1 covers 8 bases. The CDR3 runs 17 residues. In germline, CDR1 is ENHRY, CDR2 SYGVKD. Losses at the gene ends were 6 bases for V and 2 bases for J; bases not matched to a gene: 14. CDR3 DNA sequence: TGTGCCATCAGCGGACAGGGAAAAGAGCGCGGGCAAGAGACCCAGTACTCC. This encodes CAISGQGKERGQETQYS.

This clonotype was seen only a few times. The chain has TRBV27 and TRBJ1-1, with unresolved D. The CDR3 sequence is 13 residues long. CDR1 and CDR2 (germline): MNHEY, SMNVEV (reference sequence). V lost 4 bases and J lost 1, with 7 bases in between. The CDR3 region has the DNA TGTGCCAGCAGTTCCTTCTGGAACACTGAAGCTTTCTTT. Translated, it gives CASSSFWNTEAFF.

The chain recombines TRBV7-8 with TRBJ2-7; D is perhaps TRBD1 (7 bases). Germline-derived CDR1 and CDR2 are SGHVS and FQNEAQ. The CDR3 loop spans 16 amino acids. Trimming shortened V by 7 bases and J by 1 base, and 20 bases separated the two germline ends. The CDR3 sequence: CASTQGGPLASYEQYV. CDR3 DNA sequence: TGTGCCAGCACCCAGGGGGGTCCACTAGCATCCTACGAGCAGTACGTC.

Many counts were recorded for this clonotype. This chain connects TRBV5-4 to TRBJ1-1; D is perhaps TRBD1 (5 bases). There are 17 residues in the CDR3. Between the trimmed V and J ends, which lost 1 base and 8 bases, there was a span of 24 bases. Germline lookup yields CDR1 SGHNT and CDR2 YYREEE (reference sequence). CDR3 region: CASSLRRSGAINLEAFF. The CDR3 nucleotides read TGTGCCAGCAGCTTGCGTAGGAGCGGGGCTATTAACTTGGAAGCTTTCTTT.

Many counts were recorded for this clonotype. The chain combines TRBV24-1 with TRBJ2-1; a possible D gene is TRBD1 (6 bases). Germline V gene sequence: CDR1 KGHDR, CDR2 SFDVKD. Trimming shortened V by 2 bases and J by 5 bases, and 12 bases separated the two germline ends. The CDR3 length is 15 residues. CDR3 in DNA: TGTGCCACCAGTGATTCTGAAACAGGGAACAATGAGCAGTTCTTC. The encoded protein is CATSDSETGNNEQFF.

This clonotype was detected a few times. The chain is built from TRBV2 and TRBJ2-4; TRBD2 is a possible D gene (5 bases). CDR1 is SNHLY, CDR2 FYNNEI, per germline. The CDR3 contains 14 residues. V lost 0 bases and J 6 bases, leaving 9 bases between the germline ends. The CDR3 bases are TGTGCCAGCAGTGAAGCGCTTCGGGGAAACATTCAGTACTTC. Translation gives CASSEALRGNIQYF.